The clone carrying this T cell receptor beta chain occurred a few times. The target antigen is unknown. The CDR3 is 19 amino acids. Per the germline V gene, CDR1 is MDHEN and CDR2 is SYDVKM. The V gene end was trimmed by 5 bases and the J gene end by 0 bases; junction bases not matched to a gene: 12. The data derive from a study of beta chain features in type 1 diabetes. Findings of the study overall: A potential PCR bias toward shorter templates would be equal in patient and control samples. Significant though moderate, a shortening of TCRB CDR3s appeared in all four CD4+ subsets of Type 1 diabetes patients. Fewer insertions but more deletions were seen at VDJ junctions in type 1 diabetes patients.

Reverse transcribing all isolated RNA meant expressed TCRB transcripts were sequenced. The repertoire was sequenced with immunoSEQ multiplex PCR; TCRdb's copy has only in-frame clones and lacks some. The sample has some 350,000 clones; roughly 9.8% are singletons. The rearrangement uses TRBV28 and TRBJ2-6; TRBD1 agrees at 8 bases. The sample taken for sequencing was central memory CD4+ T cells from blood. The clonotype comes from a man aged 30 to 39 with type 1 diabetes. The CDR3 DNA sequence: TGTGCCAGCAGTCTTTATGCCGACAGGGGATACTCTGGGGCCAACGTCCTGACTTTC. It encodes CASSLYADRGYSGANVLTF.